These T cell receptor beta chains were read from a single sample in a study of blood T cells in healthy people across ages. MiXCR, run by TCRdb on the 5' RACE reads, gives a single entry per CDR3 protein. This sample has hundreds of thousands of distinct CDR3 sequences, with 36% found just once. The sample was blood. The receptors come from a man aged 18-30 years in good health. Each CDR3 is given with its conserved first and last residue. The order of the fields is CDR3 protein, CDR3 DNA, J gene, clone size, D gene, V gene. A D gene is named only where the DNA matches it firmly. Not all rows give a size; the values are once, few, many and, for expanded clones, a class.

CDR3: CATGQGYLNQPQHF
DNA: TGTGCCACCGGACAGGGGTATCTCAATCAGCCCCAGCATTTT
J: TRBJ1-5
size: few
D: TRBD1
V: TRBV6-6

CDR3: CASSTPFLRENSNQPQHF
DNA: TGTGCCAGTAGTACGCCTTTCTTAAGGGAGAATAGCAATCAGCCCCAGCATTTT
J: TRBJ1-5
size: once
D: -
V: TRBV19

CDR3: CASSPPSPGSYGYTF
DNA: TGTGCCAGCTCACCACCGAGTCCAGGGAGCTATGGCTACACCTTC
J: TRBJ1-2
size: few
D: -
V: TRBV18

CDR3: CASSDGPRGNTEAFF
DNA: TGTGCCAGCAGTGATGGTCCACGAGGGAACACTGAAGCTTTCTTT
J: TRBJ1-1
size: -
D: -
V: TRBV2

CDR3: CASSLKREVDEQFF
DNA: TGTGCCAGCAGCCTAAAGCGGGAGGTGGATGAGCAGTTCTTC
J: TRBJ2-1
size: -
D: TRBD2
V: TRBV4-2

CDR3: CASSQWGYGETQYF
DNA: TGTGCCAGCAGCCAGTGGGGTTATGGGGAGACCCAGTACTTC
J: TRBJ2-5
size: many
D: -
V: TRBV4-2

CDR3: CASSKTGDYGYTF
DNA: TGTGCCAGCAGTAAAACAGGGGACTATGGCTACACCTTC
J: TRBJ1-2
size: -
D: TRBD1
V: TRBV6-5

CDR3: CSARGGGQPQHF
DNA: TGCAGTGCTAGAGGTGGGGGTCAGCCCCAGCATTTT
J: TRBJ1-5
size: -
D: -
V: TRBV20-1

CDR3: CSARVVERDGEKLFF
DNA: TGCAGTGCTAGAGTGGTAGAGCGGGATGGGGAAAAACTGTTTTTT
J: TRBJ1-4
size: once
D: -
V: TRBV20-1

CDR3: CASTKSGLYGYTF
DNA: TGTGCCAGCACCAAATCAGGGCTCTATGGCTACACCTTC
J: TRBJ1-2
size: few
D: -
V: TRBV6-6

CDR3: CASSPGDTGAYNEQYF
DNA: TGCGCCAGCAGCCCTGGGGACACGGGAGCCTACAATGAGCAGTACTTC
J: TRBJ2-7
size: once
D: -
V: TRBV5-1

CDR3: CAWSVGGDTEAFF
DNA: TGTGCCTGGAGTGTAGGGGGGGACACTGAAGCTTTCTTT
J: TRBJ1-1
size: -
D: -
V: TRBV30

CDR3: CASSREQHQETQYF
DNA: TGCGCCAGCAGCCGAGAACAGCACCAAGAGACCCAGTACTTC
J: TRBJ2-5
size: many
D: -
V: TRBV4-3

CDR3: CASSLDGQGENRPQHF
DNA: TGCGCCAGCAGCTTGGACGGACAGGGGGAGAATCGGCCCCAGCATTTT
J: TRBJ1-5
size: -
D: TRBD1
V: TRBV5-1

CDR3: CSASPQRGYNEQFF
DNA: TGCAGTGCTAGCCCCCAGCGGGGTTACAATGAGCAGTTCTTC
J: TRBJ2-1
size: -
D: TRBD2
V: TRBV20-1

CDR3: CASSEGQVNYGYTF
DNA: TGTGCCAGCAGCGAGGGACAGGTTAACTATGGCTACACCTTC
J: TRBJ1-2
size: few
D: TRBD1
V: TRBV7-2

CDR3: CASSSQGVDTQYF
DNA: TGCGCCAGCAGCTCGCAGGGGGTAGATACGCAGTATTTT
J: TRBJ2-3
size: -
D: TRBD1
V: TRBV5-1

CDR3: CASSPGHRATEAFF
DNA: TGCGCCAGCAGCCCGGGCCACAGGGCCACTGAAGCTTTCTTT
J: TRBJ1-1
size: -
D: -
V: TRBV5-1

CDR3: CASSQPDVTIQYF
DNA: TGCGCCAGCAGCCAACCTGACGTGACCATTCAGTACTTC
J: TRBJ2-4
size: few
D: -
V: TRBV4-1

CDR3: CASSYSPARQAPRGNYGYTF
DNA: TGTGCCAGCAGTTACTCCCCGGCGCGACAGGCTCCTAGGGGGAACTATGGCTACACCTTC
J: TRBJ1-2
size: -
D: -
V: TRBV6-2/TRBV6-3

CDR3: CASSWTSGVPSYEQYF
DNA: TGTGCCAGCAGCTGGACTAGCGGGGTGCCCTCCTACGAGCAGTACTTC
J: TRBJ2-7
size: few
D: TRBD2
V: TRBV7-9

CDR3: CASRDSVVSPLHF
DNA: TGTGCCAGCAGAGACAGCGTGGTGTCACCCCTCCACTTT
J: TRBJ1-6
size: -
D: -
V: TRBV28

CDR3: CASRPYGRETQFF
DNA: TGTGCCAGCAGACCCTACGGGAGAGAGACCCAGTTCTTC
J: TRBJ2-1
size: -
D: -
V: TRBV7-9